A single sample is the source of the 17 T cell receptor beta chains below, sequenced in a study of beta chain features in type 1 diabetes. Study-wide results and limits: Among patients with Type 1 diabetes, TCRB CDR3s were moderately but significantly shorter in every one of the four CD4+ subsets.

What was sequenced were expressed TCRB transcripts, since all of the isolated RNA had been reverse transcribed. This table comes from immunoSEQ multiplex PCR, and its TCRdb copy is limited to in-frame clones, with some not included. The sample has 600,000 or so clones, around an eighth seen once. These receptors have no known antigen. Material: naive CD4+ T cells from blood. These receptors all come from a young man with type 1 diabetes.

The CDR3 region is CASSPDRVGNQPQHF. The CDR3 nucleotides are TGTGCCAGCAGCCCGGACAGGGTGGGGAATCAGCCCCAGCATTTT. The gene calls are TRBV11-2 and TRBJ1-5; 8 bases align to TRBD1. The J segment lost 4 bases and the V segment lost 5 bases, leaving 7 bases of the junction unmatched. This CDR3 has 15 amino acids. The germline V gene encodes CDR1 SGHAT and CDR2 FQNNGV.

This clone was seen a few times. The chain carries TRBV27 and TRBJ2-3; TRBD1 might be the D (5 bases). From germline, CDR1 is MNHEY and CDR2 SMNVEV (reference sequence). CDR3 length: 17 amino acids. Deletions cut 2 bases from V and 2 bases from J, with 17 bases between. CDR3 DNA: TGTGCCAGCAGTTTAAGGACACTCTCGACCCACACAGATACGCAGTATTTT. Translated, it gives CASSLRTLSTHTDTQYF.

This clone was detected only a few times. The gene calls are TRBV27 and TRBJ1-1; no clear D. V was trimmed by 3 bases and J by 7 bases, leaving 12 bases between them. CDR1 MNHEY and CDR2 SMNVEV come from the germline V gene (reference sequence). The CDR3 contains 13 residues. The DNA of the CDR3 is TGTGCCAGCAGTTTGGTTCCAACTTTTGAAGCTTTCTTT. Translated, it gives CASSLVPTFEAFF.

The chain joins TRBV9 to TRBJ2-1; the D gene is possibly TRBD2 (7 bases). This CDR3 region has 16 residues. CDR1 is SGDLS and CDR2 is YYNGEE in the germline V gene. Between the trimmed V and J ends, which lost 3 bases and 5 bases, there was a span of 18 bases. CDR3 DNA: TGTGCCAGCAGCGCCCAAAGGGGGGGCTGGGACAATGAGCAGTTCTTC. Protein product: CASSAQRGGWDNEQFF.

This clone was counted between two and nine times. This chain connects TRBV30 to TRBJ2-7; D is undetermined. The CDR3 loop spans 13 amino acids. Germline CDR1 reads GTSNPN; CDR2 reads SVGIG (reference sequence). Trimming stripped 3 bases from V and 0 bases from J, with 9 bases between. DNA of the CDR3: TGTGCCTGGAGGGCAGCTAGCTCCTACGAGCAGTACTTC. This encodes CAWRAASSYEQYF.

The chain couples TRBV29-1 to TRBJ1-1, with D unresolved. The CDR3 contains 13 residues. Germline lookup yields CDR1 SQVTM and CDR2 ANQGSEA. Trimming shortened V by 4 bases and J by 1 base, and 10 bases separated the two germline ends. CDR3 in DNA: TGCAGCGTTGTCAGACCCGAGAACACTGAAGCTTTCTTT. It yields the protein CSVVRPENTEAFF.

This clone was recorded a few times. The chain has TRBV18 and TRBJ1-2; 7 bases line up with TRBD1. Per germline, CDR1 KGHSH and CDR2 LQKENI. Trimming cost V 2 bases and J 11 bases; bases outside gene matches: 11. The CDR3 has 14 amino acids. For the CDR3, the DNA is TGTGCCAGCTCACCAACCGGGACAGCTCTCTCTTACACCTTC. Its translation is CASSPTGTALSYTF.

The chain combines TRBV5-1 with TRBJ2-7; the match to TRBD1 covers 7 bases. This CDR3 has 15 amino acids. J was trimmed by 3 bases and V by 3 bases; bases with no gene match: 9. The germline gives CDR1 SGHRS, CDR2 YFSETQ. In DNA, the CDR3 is TGCGCCAGCAGCTCCGGACAGGTCCAACTCTACGAGCAGTACTTC. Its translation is CASSSGQVQLYEQYF.

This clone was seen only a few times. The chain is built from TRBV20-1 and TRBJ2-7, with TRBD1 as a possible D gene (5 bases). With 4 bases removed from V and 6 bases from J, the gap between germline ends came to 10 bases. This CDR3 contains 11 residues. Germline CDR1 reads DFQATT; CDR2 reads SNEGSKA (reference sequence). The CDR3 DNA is TGCAGTGCTACAACAGGAGTCGAGCAGTACTTC. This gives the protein CSATTGVEQYF.

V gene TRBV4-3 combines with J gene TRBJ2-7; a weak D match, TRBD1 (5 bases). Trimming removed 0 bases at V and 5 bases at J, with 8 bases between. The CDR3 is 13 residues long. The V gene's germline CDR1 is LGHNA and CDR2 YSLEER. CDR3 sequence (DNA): TGCGCCAGCAGCCAAGAGCAGGGCAACGAGCAGTACTTC. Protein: CASSQEQGNEQYF.

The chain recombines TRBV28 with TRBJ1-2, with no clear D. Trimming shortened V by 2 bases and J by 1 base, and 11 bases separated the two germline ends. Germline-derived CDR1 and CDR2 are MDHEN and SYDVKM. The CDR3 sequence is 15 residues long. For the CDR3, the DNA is TGTGCCAGCAGTTTACGCGCAGGTTTTAACTATGGCTACACCTTC. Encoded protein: CASSLRAGFNYGYTF.

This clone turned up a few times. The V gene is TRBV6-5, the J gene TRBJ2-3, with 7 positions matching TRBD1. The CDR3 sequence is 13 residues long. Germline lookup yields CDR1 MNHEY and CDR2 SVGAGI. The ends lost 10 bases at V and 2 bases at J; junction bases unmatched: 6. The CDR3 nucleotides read TGTGCCATATCTGACAGGGACACAGATACGCAGTATTTT. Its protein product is CAISDRDTDTQYF.

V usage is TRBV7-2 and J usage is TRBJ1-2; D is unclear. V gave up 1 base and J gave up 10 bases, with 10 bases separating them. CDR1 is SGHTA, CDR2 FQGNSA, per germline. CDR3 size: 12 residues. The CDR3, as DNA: TGTGCCAGCAGCTTAGGGGAAAATGACTACACCTTC. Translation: CASSLGENDYTF.

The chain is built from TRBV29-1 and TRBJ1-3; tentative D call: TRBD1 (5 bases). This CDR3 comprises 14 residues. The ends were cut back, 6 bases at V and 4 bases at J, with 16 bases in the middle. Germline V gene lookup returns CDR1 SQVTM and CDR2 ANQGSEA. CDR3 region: CSVYQGAEGNTIYF. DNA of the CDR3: TGCAGCGTGTACCAAGGGGCTGAAGGAAACACCATATATTTT.

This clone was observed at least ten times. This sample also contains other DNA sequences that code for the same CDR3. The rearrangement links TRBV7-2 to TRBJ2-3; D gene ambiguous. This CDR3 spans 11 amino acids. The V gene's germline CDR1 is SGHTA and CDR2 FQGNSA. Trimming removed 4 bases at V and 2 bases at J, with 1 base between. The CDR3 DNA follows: TGTGCCAGCAGCTCCACAGATACGCAGTATTTT. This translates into CASSSTDTQYF.

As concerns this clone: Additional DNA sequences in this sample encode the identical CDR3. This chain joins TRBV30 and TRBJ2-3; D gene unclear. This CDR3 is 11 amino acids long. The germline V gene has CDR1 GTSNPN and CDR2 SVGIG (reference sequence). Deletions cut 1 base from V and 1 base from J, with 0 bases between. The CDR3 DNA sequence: TGTGCCTGGAGTGGCACAGATACGCAGTATTTT. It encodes CAWSGTDTQYF.

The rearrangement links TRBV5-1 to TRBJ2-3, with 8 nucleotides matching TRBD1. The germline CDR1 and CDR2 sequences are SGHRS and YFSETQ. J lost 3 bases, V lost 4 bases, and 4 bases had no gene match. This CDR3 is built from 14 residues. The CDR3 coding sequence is TGCGCCAGCAGCGTGACAGGGGTAACAGATACGCAGTATTTT. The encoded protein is CASSVTGVTDTQYF.